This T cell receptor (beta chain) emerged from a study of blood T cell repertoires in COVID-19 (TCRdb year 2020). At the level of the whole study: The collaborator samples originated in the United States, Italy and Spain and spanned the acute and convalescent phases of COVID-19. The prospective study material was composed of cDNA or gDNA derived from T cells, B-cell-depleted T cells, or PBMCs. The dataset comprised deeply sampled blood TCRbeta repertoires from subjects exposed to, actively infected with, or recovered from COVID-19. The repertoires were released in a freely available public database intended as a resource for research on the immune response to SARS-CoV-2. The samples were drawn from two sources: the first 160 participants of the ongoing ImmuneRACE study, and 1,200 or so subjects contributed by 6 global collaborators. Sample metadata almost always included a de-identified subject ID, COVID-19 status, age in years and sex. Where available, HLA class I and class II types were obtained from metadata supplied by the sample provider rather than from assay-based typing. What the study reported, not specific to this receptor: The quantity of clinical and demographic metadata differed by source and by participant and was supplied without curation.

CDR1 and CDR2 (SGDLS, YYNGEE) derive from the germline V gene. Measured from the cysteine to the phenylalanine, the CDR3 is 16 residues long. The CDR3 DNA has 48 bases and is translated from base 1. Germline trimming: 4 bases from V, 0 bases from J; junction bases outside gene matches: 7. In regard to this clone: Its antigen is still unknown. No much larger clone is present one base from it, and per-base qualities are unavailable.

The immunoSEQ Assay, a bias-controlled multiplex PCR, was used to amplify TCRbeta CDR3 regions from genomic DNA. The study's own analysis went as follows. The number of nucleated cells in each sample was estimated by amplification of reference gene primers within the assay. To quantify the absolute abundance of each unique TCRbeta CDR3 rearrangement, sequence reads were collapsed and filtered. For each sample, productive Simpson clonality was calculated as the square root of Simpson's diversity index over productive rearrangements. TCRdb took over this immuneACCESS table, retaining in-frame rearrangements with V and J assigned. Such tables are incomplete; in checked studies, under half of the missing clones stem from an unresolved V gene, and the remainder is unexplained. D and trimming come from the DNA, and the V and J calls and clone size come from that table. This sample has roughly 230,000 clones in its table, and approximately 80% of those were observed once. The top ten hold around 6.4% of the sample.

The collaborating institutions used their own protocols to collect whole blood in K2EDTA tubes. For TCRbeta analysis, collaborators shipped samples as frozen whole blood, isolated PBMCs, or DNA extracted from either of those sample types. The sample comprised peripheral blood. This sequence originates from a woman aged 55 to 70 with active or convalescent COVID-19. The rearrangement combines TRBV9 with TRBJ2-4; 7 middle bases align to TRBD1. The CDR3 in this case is CASSSRTGPAKNIQYF. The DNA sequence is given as TGTGCCAGCAGCTCTAGGACAGGTCCAGCCAAAAACATTCAGTACTTC.